The present entry profiles one T cell receptor beta chain with its context. Since a much larger clone is just one base distant, this may be a read error. Amplification of TCR beta CDR3 regions used RNA as the template. Researchers ran a first-round RT-PCR on the TCR CDR3 using the HTBI primer set. One entry per CDR3 protein, called by TCRdb with MiXCR from the multiplex PCR reads. The data show around 620,000 distinct CDR3 sequences, with around 16% seen just once and 3.5% to 4% held by the top ten. The source of the sample is a study of T cells in Graves' hyperthyroidism and ophthalmopathy. Study background: Before treatment of any kind, peripheral blood was taken at initial diagnosis.

There are 15 residues in the CDR3. V shed 5 bases, J shed 6 bases, and the junction held 10 bases outside the gene matches. Germline V lookup: CDR1 MDHEN, CDR2 SYDVKM. Diagnosis relied on clinical symptoms, serum thyroxine and TRAb, thyroid ultrasound and orbital computed tomography. The chain is built from TRBV28 and TRBJ2-1, with 7 bases matching TRBD1. The sequence came from a woman in her twenties or thirties with Graves' hyperthyroidism. The sequencing sample was made of blood. The CDR3 DNA is TGTGCCAGCAGTACCCTCGGGACAGACCGCAATGAGCAGTTCTTC. It is translated as CASSTLGTDRNEQFF.